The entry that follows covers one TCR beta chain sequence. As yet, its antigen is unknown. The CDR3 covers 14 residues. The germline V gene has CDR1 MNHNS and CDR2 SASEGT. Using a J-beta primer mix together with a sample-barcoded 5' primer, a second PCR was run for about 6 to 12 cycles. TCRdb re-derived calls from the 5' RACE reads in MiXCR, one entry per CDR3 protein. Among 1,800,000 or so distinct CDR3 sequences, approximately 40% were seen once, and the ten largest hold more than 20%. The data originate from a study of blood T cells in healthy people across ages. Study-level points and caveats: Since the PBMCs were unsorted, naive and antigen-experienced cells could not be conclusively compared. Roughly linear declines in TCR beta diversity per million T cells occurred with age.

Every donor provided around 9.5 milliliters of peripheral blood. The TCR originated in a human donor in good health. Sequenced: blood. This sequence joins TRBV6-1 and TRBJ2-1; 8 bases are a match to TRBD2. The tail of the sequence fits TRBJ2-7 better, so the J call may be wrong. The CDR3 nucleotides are TGTGCCAGCAATACCGGGGGGGGCGGAAACGAGCAGTACTTC. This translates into CASNTGGGGNEQYF.